This T cell receptor beta chain was profiled in a study of cytomegalovirus exposure and HLA in healthy donors. The V gene end was trimmed by 3 bases and the J gene end by 5 bases; junction bases not matched to a gene: 3. The CDR3 extends over 13 amino acids. Germline-derived CDR1 and CDR2 are KGHSH and LQKENI. There are a few counts of this clone. The primer mix had 60 Vbeta and 13 Jbeta primers. Measured with immunoSEQ multiplex PCR; TCRdb has only the in-frame clones, and not every one. The data contain some 60,000 clones, roughly 80% of them seen just once; the ten biggest clones take up roughly 1.8%.

The chain has TRBV18 and TRBJ1-2, with 7 bases matching TRBD1. This sequence originates from a man aged 35-49 years in good health and CMV-seronegative. The specimen was PBMCs. The CDR3 spells CASSPTGEYGYTF. CDR3 in DNA: TGTGCCAGCTCACCTACAGGGGAGTATGGCTACACCTTC.